The clone carrying this T cell receptor beta chain was seen a single time. Antigen specificity is unknown. This may be a read error, as it is one base from a much larger clone. These data are taken from a study of CD8+CD57+ T cells in acquired aplastic anemia. Findings and limits, study-wide: Shared by patients and controls, 25 to 35 CD8+ CDR3s were abundant in patients. Patients versus controls showed no significant CD8+ Simpson's diversity difference.

It was genomic DNA that served as the template for profiling TCR beta VDJ and CDR3. TCRdb re-analysed the reads in MiXCR, keeping a single row per CDR3 protein. This table has about 170,000 distinct CDR3 sequences, 55% to 80% appearing once. Looked up from germline, CDR1 is SGHTA and CDR2 is FQGTGA. CDR3 length: 19 residues. Trimming removed 5 bases from V and 1 base from J; junction bases left unmatched: 12. The V call is TRBV7-3, the J call TRBJ2-3, with TRBD2 matching 13 bases. The sequence was collected from a human donor in good health. Sequenced: sorted CD4+, CD8+, or CD8+CD57+ T cells (not recorded which) from PBMCs. CDR3 protein: CASSPRGGLAGFGTDTQYF. The CDR3 nucleotides are TGTGCCAGCAGCCCGCGGGGGGGACTAGCGGGATTCGGCACAGATACGCAGTATTTT.